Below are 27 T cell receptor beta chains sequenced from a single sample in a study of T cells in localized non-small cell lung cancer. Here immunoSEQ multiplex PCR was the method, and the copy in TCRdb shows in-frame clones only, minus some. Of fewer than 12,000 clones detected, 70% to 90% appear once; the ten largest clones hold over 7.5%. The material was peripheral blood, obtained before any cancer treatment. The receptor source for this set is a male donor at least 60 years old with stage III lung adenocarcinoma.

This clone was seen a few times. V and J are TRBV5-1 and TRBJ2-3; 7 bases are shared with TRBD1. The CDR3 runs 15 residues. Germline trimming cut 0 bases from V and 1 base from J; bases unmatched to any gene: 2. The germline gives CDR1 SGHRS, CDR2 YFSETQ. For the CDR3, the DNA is TGCGCCAGCAGCTTGGAGGGGGCCCGCACAGATACGCAGTATTTT. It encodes CASSLEGARTDTQYF.

This CDR3 reads CASSFGQGVVDGYTF. The CDR3 DNA sequence: TGTGCCAGCAGTTTCGGACAGGGCGTTGTGGATGGCTACACCTTC. The chain is built from TRBV27 and TRBJ1-2; 8 bases are a match to TRBD1. The length of the CDR3 is 15 residues. Trimming removed 3 bases from V and 6 bases from J; junction bases left unmatched: 9. Germline loops: CDR1 MNHEY, CDR2 SMNVEV (reference sequence).

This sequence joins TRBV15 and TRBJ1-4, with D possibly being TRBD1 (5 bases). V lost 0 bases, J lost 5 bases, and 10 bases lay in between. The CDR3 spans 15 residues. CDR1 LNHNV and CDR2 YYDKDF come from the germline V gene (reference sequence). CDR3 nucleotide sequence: TGTGCCACCAGCAGAGACGCAGGGCGGAATGAAAAACTGTTTTTT. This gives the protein CATSRDAGRNEKLFF.

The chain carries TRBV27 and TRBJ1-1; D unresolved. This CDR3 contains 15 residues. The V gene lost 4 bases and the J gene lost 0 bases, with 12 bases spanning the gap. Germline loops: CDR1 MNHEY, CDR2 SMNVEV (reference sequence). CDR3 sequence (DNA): TGTGCCAGCAGTTCTTGGAGGGAGGTGAACACTGAAGCTTTCTTT. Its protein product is CASSSWREVNTEAFF.

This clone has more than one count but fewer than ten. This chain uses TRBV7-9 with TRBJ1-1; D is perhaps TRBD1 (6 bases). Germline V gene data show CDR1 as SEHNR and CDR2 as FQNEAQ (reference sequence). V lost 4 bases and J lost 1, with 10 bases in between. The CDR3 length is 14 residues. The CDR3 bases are TGTGCCAGCAGCTCCTACAGGGCGAACACTGAAGCTTTCTTT. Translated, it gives CASSSYRANTEAFF. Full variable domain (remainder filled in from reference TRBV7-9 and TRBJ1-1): DTGVSQNPRHKITKRGQNVTFRCDPISEHNRLYWYRQTLGQGPEFLTYFQNEAQLEKSRLLSDRFSAERPKGSFSTLEIQRTEQGDSAMYLCASSSYRANTEAFFGQGTRLTVV.

CDR3 bases: TGTGCCAGCAGGGGAAATGGACAGGGATCCTACGAGCAGTACTTC. Protein: CASRGNGQGSYEQYF. V gene TRBV6-1 combines with J gene TRBJ2-7; 8 bases are shared with TRBD1. V dropped 6 bases and J dropped 1; count of bases not matched to a gene: 8. The CDR3 is made up of 15 amino acids. Germline V lookup: CDR1 MNHNS, CDR2 SASEGT.

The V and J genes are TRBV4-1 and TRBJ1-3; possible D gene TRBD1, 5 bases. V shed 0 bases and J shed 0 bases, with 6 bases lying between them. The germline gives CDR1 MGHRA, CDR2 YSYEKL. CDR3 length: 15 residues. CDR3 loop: CASSQDGTSGNTIYF. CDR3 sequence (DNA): TGCGCCAGCAGCCAAGACGGGACCTCTGGAAACACCATATATTTT.

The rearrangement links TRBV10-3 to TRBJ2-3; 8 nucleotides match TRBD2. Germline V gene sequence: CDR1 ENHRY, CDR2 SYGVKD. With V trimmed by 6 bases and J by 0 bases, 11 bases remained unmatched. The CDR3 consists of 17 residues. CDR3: CAISRSGGPPSTDTQYF. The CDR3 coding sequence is TGTGCCATCAGCCGCAGCGGGGGACCCCCTAGCACAGATACGCAGTATTTT.

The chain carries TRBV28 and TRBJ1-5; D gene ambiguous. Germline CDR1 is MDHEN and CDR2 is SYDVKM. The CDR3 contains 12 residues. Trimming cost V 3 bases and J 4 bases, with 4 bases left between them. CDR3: CASSFWNQPQHF. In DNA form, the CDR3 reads TGTGCCAGCAGTTTTTGGAATCAGCCCCAGCATTTT. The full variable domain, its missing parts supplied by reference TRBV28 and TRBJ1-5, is DVKVTQSSRYLVKRTGEKVFLECVQDMDHENMFWYRQDPGLGLRLIYFSYDVKMKEKGDIPEGYSVSREKKERFSLILESASTNQTSMYLCASSFWNQPQHFGDGTRLSIL.

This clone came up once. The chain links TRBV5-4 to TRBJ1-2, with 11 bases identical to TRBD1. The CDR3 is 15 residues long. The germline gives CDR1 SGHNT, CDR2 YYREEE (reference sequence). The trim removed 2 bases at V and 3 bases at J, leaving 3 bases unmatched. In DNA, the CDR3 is TGTGCCAGCAGCTTAATGGGACAGGGGGACTATGGCTACACCTTC. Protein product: CASSLMGQGDYGYTF.

DNA of the CDR3: TGTGCCAGCAGTTTAACCGGGATGCCTGTCGAGCAGTACTTC. The encoded protein is CASSLTGMPVEQYF. The V gene is TRBV27, the J gene TRBJ2-7, with a weak D call TRBD2 (5 bases). Looked up from germline, CDR1 is MNHEY and CDR2 is SMNVEV (reference sequence). The V and J ends lost 2 bases and 6 bases respectively, with 14 bases between them. The CDR3 has 14 amino acids.

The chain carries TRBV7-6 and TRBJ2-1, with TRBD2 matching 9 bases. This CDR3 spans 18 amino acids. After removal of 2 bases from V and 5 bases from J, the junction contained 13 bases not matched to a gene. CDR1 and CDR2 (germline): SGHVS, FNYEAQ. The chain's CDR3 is CASSLLIAGETFDNEQFF. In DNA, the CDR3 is TGTGCCAGCAGCTTATTAATAGCGGGAGAAACGTTTGACAATGAGCAGTTCTTC.

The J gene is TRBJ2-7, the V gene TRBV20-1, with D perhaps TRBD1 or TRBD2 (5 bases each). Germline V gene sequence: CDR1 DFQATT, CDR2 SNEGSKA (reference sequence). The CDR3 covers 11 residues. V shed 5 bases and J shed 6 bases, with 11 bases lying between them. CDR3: CSAGGPGEQYF. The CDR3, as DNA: TGCAGTGCTGGGGGTCCGGGCGAGCAGTACTTC.

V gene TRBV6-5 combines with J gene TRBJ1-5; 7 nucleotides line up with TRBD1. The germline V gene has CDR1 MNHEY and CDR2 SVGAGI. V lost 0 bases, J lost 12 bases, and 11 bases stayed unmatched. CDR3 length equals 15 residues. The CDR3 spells CASSYSTVNRGDQHF. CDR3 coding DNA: TGTGCCAGCAGTTACTCCACAGTGAACAGGGGAGACCAGCATTTT.

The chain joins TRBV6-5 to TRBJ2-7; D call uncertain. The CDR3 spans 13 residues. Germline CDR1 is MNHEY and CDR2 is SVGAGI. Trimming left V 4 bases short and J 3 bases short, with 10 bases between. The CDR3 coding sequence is TGTGCCAGCAGTTCCCCTGGGGTCTACGAGCAGTACTTC. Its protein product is CASSSPGVYEQYF.

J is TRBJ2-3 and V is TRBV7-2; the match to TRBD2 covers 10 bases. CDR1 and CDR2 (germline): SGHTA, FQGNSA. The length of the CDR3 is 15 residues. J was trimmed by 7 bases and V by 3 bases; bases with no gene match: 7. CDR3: CASSFSSGGTNTQYF. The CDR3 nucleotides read TGTGCCAGCAGCTTCTCTAGCGGGGGAACGAATACGCAGTATTTT.

The CDR3 spells CASSVQSSYNSPLHF. Here the CDR3 DNA reads TGTGCCAGCAGTGTTCAGAGCTCCTATAATTCACCCCTCCACTTT. V gene TRBV28 combines with J gene TRBJ1-6; D is unresolved. This CDR3 comprises 15 residues. Trimming took off 5 bases at V and 0 bases at J, with 8 bases between the two ends. Germline CDR1 is MDHEN and CDR2 is SYDVKM.

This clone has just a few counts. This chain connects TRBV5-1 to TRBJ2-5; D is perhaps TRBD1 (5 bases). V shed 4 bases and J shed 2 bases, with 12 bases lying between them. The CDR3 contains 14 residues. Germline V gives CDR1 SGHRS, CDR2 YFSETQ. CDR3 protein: CASSLWTKQETQYF. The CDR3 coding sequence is TGCGCCAGCAGCCTCTGGACAAAGCAAGAGACCCAGTACTTC.

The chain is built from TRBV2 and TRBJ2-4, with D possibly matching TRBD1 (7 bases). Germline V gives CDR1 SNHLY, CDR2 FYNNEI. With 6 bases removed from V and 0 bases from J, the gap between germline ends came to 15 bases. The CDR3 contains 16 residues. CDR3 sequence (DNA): TGTGCCAGCAGGCGCGGGACAGCTCGAGCCAAAAACATTCAGTACTTC. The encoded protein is CASRRGTARAKNIQYF.

CDR3: CSVFHQREQFF. The CDR3 coding sequence is TGCAGCGTTTTCCACCAGAGGGAGCAGTTCTTC. This sequence joins TRBV29-1 and TRBJ2-1; no clear D gene. The V and J ends lost 5 bases and 10 bases respectively, with 12 bases between them. The CDR3 is 11 residues long. Germline-derived CDR1 and CDR2 are SQVTM and ANQGSEA.

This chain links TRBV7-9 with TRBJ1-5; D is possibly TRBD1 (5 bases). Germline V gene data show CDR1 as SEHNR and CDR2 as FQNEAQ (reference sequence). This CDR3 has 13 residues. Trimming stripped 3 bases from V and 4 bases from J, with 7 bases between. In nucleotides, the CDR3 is TGTGCCAGCAGCTTTGAGGGGAATCAGCCCCAGCATTTT. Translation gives CASSFEGNQPQHF. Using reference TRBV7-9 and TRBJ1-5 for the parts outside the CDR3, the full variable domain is DTGVSQNPRHKITKRGQNVTFRCDPISEHNRLYWYRQTLGQGPEFLTYFQNEAQLEKSRLLSDRFSAERPKGSFSTLEIQRTEQGDSAMYLCASSFEGNQPQHFGDGTRLSIL.

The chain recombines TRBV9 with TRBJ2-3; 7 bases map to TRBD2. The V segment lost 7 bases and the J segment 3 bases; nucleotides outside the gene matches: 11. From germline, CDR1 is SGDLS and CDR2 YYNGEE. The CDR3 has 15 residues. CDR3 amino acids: CASGVGGGRTDTQYF. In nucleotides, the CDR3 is TGTGCCAGCGGGGTGGGCGGGGGACGTACAGATACGCAGTATTTT. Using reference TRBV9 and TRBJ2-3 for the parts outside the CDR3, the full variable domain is DSGVTQTPKHLITATGQRVTLRCSPRSGDLSVYWYQQSLDQGLQFLIQYYNGEERAKGNILERFSAQQFPDLHSELNLSSLELGDSALYFCASGVGGGRTDTQYFGPGTRLTVL.

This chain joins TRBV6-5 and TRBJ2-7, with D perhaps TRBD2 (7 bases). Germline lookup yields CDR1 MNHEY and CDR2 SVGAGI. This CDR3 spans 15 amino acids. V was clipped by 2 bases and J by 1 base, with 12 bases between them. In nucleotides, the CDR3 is TGTGCCAGCAGTTACCGCAGGGGAGGGTCCTACGAGCAGTACTTC. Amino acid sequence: CASSYRRGGSYEQYF.

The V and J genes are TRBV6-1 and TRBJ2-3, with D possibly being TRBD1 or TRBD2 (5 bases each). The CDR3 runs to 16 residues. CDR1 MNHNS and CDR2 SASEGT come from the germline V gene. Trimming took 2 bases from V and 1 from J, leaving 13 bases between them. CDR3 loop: CASSEQGESGTDTQYF. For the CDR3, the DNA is TGTGCCAGCAGTGAACAAGGGGAGTCGGGCACAGATACGCAGTATTTT.

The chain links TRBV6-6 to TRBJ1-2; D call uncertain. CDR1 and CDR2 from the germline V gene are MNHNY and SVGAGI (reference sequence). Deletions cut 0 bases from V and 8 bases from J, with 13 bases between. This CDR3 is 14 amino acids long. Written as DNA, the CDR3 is TGTGCCAGCAGTTACTCGAACGAGGAACAGGGCTACACCTTC. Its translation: CASSYSNEEQGYTF.

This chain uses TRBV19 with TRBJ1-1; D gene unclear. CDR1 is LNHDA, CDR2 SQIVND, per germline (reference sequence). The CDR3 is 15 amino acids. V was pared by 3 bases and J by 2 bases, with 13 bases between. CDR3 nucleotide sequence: TGTGCCAGTAGTATTTTACGCGTGGGTAACACTGAAGCTTTCTTT. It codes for CASSILRVGNTEAFF.

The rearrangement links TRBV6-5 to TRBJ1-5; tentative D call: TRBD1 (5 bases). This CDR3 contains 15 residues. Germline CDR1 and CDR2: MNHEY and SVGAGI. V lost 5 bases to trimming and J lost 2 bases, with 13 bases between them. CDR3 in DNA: TGTGCCAGCAGTGCCTGGGGGGGTGGCAATCAGCCCCAGCATTTT. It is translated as CASSAWGGGNQPQHF.